The following is a TCR beta chain sequence with its context. V gave up 5 bases and J gave up 8 bases; unmatched junction bases: 7. Germline V gives CDR1 SGHTA, CDR2 FQGTGA. CDR3 length equals 13 residues. Enrollees, roughly 18 to 89 years old, lived in 24 US areas. This record comes from a study of blood T cell repertoires in COVID-19. Clones were sequenced by immunoSEQ multiplex PCR, and TCRdb holds only the in-frame ones, with some missing. The table shows some 240,000 clones, with approximately 88% occurring only once. The source of this sequence is a woman in her 40s who had been exposed to COVID-19. The chain employs TRBV7-3 and TRBJ2-3, with 7 bases aligning to TRBD2. Sequencing input: PBMCs or T cells enriched from blood (not recorded which). The CDR3 region has the DNA TGTGCCAGCAGCCATCCCCCTAGCGGTACGCAGTATTTT. This sequence encodes CASSHPPSGTQYF.